This TCR beta chain was recovered during a study of shared clonotypes between healthy human individuals. Study conclusions and caveats: Clonotype sharing among donors was expected to depend on sequencing depth. Naive CD4 clonotype sharing across several donors was approximately 5%. Rarefaction demonstrated incomplete sorted-subset sequencing despite large depth.

The CDR3 is 12 residues long. Trimming pared 2 bases from V and 5 bases from J, leaving 9 bases between. Per germline, CDR1 GTSNPN and CDR2 SVGIG (reference sequence). Repertoires were generated with immunoSEQ multiplex PCR, while TCRdb's copy carries only in-frame clones and drops some. The data contain more than 900,000 clones, around 78% of them singletons. Worth noting for this clone: The antigen is not known.

Every contributor of samples was a Caucasian grown-up residing in Nashville, Tennessee. The sequenced sample consisted of memory CD4+ T cells from PBMCs. The subset here: CD45RA-negative fraction. This chain connects TRBV30 to TRBJ2-5; D is undetermined. The TCR comes from a man aged 18 to 29 in good health. Some clones in this sample may be carry-over from other donors' samples. DNA for the CDR3: TGTGCCTGGAGTAAGTCTGGGGAGACCCAGTACTTC. It specifies CAWSKSGETQYF.